This is a list of T cell receptor beta chains from one sample in a study of neurological immune-mediated disorders. TCRdb itself ran the 5' RACE reads through MiXCR, one entry per CDR3 protein. The sample lists 75,000 to 80,000 distinct CDR3 sequences, about 5% occurring once. The sample was PBMCs. The origin of the receptors is a woman in her twenties or thirties with multiple sclerosis. Each CDR3 is given with its conserved first and last residue. D genes are given only for firm matches. For some rows the clone size is stated as once, few or many, or as a class when expanded; others skip it.

many	TRBV10-3	TRBJ2-7	TRBD1	CAISGPGGQGAYEQYF	TGTGCCATCAGTGGGCCGGGTGGACAGGGGGCCTACGAGCAGTACTTC
many	TRBV5-1	TRBJ1-2	-	CASSLAPANYGYTF	TGCGCCAGCAGCTTGGCGCCGGCAAACTATGGCTACACCTTC
few	TRBV28	TRBJ2-3	-	CASSFSSTGTDTQYF	TGTGCCAGCAGTTTCTCTAGCACGGGGACAGATACGCAGTATTTT
many	TRBV5-1	TRBJ2-5	TRBD2	CASSLGLAGGIRETQYF	TGCGCCAGCAGCTTGGGACTAGCGGGAGGGATCCGGGAGACCCAGTACTTC
many	TRBV10-3	TRBJ2-2	TRBD2	CAITGGSGIAGELFF	TGTGCCATCACCGGGGGTAGCGGGATTGCCGGGGAGCTGTTTTTT
many	TRBV5-1	TRBJ2-6	-	CASRAIGQSGANVLTF	TGCGCCAGCAGGGCGATCGGACAGTCTGGGGCCAACGTCCTGACTTTC
many	TRBV6-2/TRBV6-3	TRBJ1-2	TRBD1	CASSYRDSPTIGYTF	TGTGCCAGCAGTTACCGGGACAGCCCCACTATTGGCTACACCTTC
many	TRBV3-1	TRBJ1-1	-	CASSQWNREKAEAFF	TGTGCCAGCAGCCAATGGAACAGGGAGAAGGCTGAAGCTTTCTTT
many	TRBV5-1	TRBJ1-1	-	CASRPQGQILAFF	TGCGCCAGCCGCCCCCAGGGGCAAATCTTGGCTTTCTTT
many	TRBV5-1	TRBJ2-6	-	CASRQEISGANVLTF	TGCGCCAGCCGACAGGAGATCTCTGGGGCCAACGTCCTGACTTTC
few	TRBV20-1	TRBJ2-1	TRBD2	CSASLGLAGKEQFF	TGCAGTGCTAGTCTCGGACTAGCGGGCAAAGAGCAGTTCTTC
many	TRBV10-2	TRBJ2-3	-	CASSDPRTTVSGPQYF	TGCGCCAGCAGTGACCCCCGGACGACTGTGTCAGGCCCGCAGTATTTT
few	TRBV7-9	TRBJ2-7	-	CASSSPPDREQYF	TGTGCCAGCAGCTCCCCCCCCGACAGGGAGCAGTACTTC
many	TRBV12-3/TRBV12-4	TRBJ1-5	TRBD1	CASLGTGGNQPQHF	TGTGCCAGCCTGGGGACAGGGGGCAATCAGCCCCAGCATTTT
-	TRBV5-1	TRBJ1-1	-	CASTPPGNTEAFF	TGCGCCAGCACCCCCCCAGGGAACACTGAAGCTTTCTTT
many	TRBV2	TRBJ2-1	-	CASSTGTRYNEQFF	TGTGCCAGCAGTACCGGGACTCGCTACAATGAGCAGTTCTTC
-	TRBV24-1	TRBJ2-3	-	CATSDSNPSDTQYF	TGTGCCACCAGTGATTCAAACCCTTCAGATACGCAGTATTTT
many	TRBV20-1	TRBJ2-3	-	CSATSAFTDTQYF	TGCAGTGCAACATCTGCCTTCACAGATACGCAGTATTTT
many	TRBV20-1	TRBJ2-5	TRBD2	CSARETSGRVGETQYF	TGCAGTGCTAGGGAAACTAGCGGGAGGGTTGGGGAGACCCAGTACTTC
many	TRBV6-2/TRBV6-3	TRBJ2-7	-	CASSYSITTRSYEQYF	TGTGCCAGCAGTTACTCGATTACTACCAGATCCTACGAGCAGTACTTC
many	TRBV12-3/TRBV12-4	TRBJ2-7	-	CASSGGAGQLTYEQYF	TGTGCCAGCAGTGGGGGGGCCGGTCAGCTAACCTACGAGCAGTACTTC
many	TRBV3-1	TRBJ1-2	-	CASSPSLGTYGYTF	TGTGCCAGCAGCCCCAGTTTGGGGACTTATGGCTACACCTTC
many	TRBV5-1	TRBJ1-2	-	CASSPAGAWLGYGYTF	TGCGCCAGCAGCCCCGCCGGGGCCTGGCTGGGCTATGGCTACACCTTC
many	TRBV3-1	TRBJ2-1	-	CASRGNNEQFF	TGTGCCAGCAGGGGGAACAATGAGCAGTTCTTC
many	TRBV12-3/TRBV12-4	TRBJ1-1	-	CASTGTNTEAFF	TGTGCCAGCACCGGGACGAACACTGAAGCTTTCTTT
many	TRBV4-2	TRBJ2-4	-	CASSLEGGLDIQYF	TGTGCCAGCAGCCTCGAAGGGGGGTTGGACATTCAGTACTTC
many	TRBV20-1	TRBJ2-5	TRBD1	CSARAFISGQGYETQYF	TGCAGTGCTAGAGCCTTTATTTCGGGACAGGGCTACGAGACCCAGTACTTC
many	TRBV20-1	TRBJ2-6	-	CSAPRTGPGANVLTF	TGCAGTGCTCCCAGAACAGGGCCTGGGGCCAACGTCCTGACTTTC
-	TRBV5-1	TRBJ2-5	-	CASRSDSRETQYF	TGCGCCAGCAGGTCGGACAGCAGAGAGACCCAGTACTTC
-	TRBV18	TRBJ1-1	-	CASSPPVAVEAFF	TGTGCCAGCTCACCACCGGTCGCAGTTGAAGCTTTCTTT
many	TRBV12-3/TRBV12-4	TRBJ2-5	-	CASSLEGPRETQYF	TGTGCCAGCAGTTTAGAGGGGCCACGGGAGACCCAGTACTTC
many	TRBV5-1	TRBJ1-6	TRBD1	CASSPMSRQGYNSPLHF	TGCGCCAGCAGCCCAATGTCCCGACAGGGATATAATTCACCCCTCCACTTT
many	TRBV5-6	TRBJ2-2	TRBD1	CASSGTGQGSRELFF	TGTGCCAGCAGCGGGACGGGACAGGGCAGCCGGGAGCTGTTTTTT
-	TRBV5-1	TRBJ2-1	TRBD2	CASSSGLAGRGKYNEQFF	TGCGCCAGCAGCTCAGGACTAGCGGGGAGAGGGAAATACAATGAGCAGTTCTTC
-	TRBV19	TRBJ1-2	-	CASSPAGFDGYTF	TGTGCCAGTAGTCCTGCGGGATTTGATGGCTACACCTTC
few	TRBV20-1	TRBJ2-2	TRBD2	CSALAGGSTGELFF	TGCAGTGCTCTAGCGGGAGGGTCCACCGGGGAGCTGTTTTTT
many	TRBV3-1	TRBJ2-3	-	CASSQDYLAADTQYF	TGTGCCAGCAGCCAAGATTACCTAGCCGCAGATACGCAGTATTTT
many	TRBV7-6	TRBJ1-1	TRBD1	CASSLQGRDTEAFF	TGTGCCAGCAGCCTACAGGGGCGGGACACTGAAGCTTTCTTT
many	TRBV20-1	TRBJ1-5	TRBD1	CSARAGGVSNQPQHF	TGCAGTGCTAGGGCAGGGGGAGTTAGCAATCAGCCCCAGCATTTT
many	TRBV5-6	TRBJ2-1	-	CASSVVRRDSEQFF	TGTGCCAGCAGCGTCGTCCGGCGGGACAGTGAGCAGTTCTTC
many	TRBV7-8	TRBJ2-1	-	CASSLDAPGKFF	TGTGCCAGCAGCTTAGACGCTCCCGGAAAGTTCTTC
many	TRBV20-1	TRBJ2-6	-	CSARKRGPKLSGANVLTF	TGCAGTGCCCGTAAACGGGGCCCGAAACTCTCTGGGGCCAACGTCCTGACTTTC
many	TRBV24-1	TRBJ2-3	TRBD1	CATGQDSTDTQYF	TGTGCCACCGGACAGGACAGCACAGATACGCAGTATTTT
many	TRBV10-3	TRBJ1-5	-	CAISGRQGNQPQHF	TGTGCCATCAGTGGCCGACAGGGCAATCAGCCCCAGCATTTT
many	TRBV6-6	TRBJ2-5	TRBD2	CASSSHSGGTRAPQETQYF	TGTGCCAGCAGTTCCCACTCAGGTGGGACTAGGGCCCCCCAAGAGACCCAGTACTTC
many	TRBV6-5	TRBJ2-3	TRBD2	CASSYSLAGGFTDTQYF	TGTGCCAGCAGTTACTCCCTAGCGGGGGGCTTCACAGATACGCAGTATTTT
many	TRBV18	TRBJ1-6	-	CASSPPRGASNSPLHF	TGTGCCAGCTCACCACCCCGGGGGGCCTCGAATTCACCCCTCCACTTT
many	TRBV20-1	TRBJ2-7	TRBD2	CSASLLAGAYEQYF	TGCAGTGCTAGCCTCCTAGCGGGAGCTTACGAGCAGTACTTC
many	TRBV10-1	TRBJ2-4	-	CASSDGWVGEDIQYF	TGCGCCAGCAGTGATGGGTGGGTAGGCGAGGACATTCAGTACTTC
many	TRBV2	TRBJ2-1	-	CASSGWVEQFF	TGTGCCAGCAGTGGCTGGGTTGAGCAGTTCTTC
many	TRBV12-3/TRBV12-4	TRBJ1-2	-	CASSQTLYGYTF	TGTGCCAGCAGCCAGACACTGTATGGCTACACCTTC
many	TRBV5-1	TRBJ2-5	-	CASSLGSAETQYF	TGCGCCAGCAGCTTGGGATCGGCAGAGACCCAGTACTTC
many	TRBV29-1	TRBJ2-1	-	CSVSVSSYNEQFF	TGCAGCGTTTCGGTGAGCTCCTACAATGAGCAGTTCTTC